This TCR beta chain was identified during a study of T cell responses to AZD1222 COVID-19 vaccine. Study-wide results and limits: Most donors were white British, females outnumbered males, and clonal diversity was possibly underestimated. Two AZD1222 administrations were followed by greater Spike-specific TCR breadth and depth.

Germline V lookup: CDR1 GTSNPN, CDR2 SVGIG (reference sequence). V lost 2 bases and J lost 4; bases outside the gene matches: 7. This CDR3 has 14 residues. Worth noting for this clone: Antigen unknown.

The assay was immunoSEQ multiplex PCR, and TCRdb's table has in-frame clones only and misses some. The sample shows over 200,000 clones, roughly 94% of them seen only once. This TCR derives from an adult who received the MenACWY meningococcal vaccine as a control. This specimen was peripheral blood, taken 28 days after the second dose of the MenACWY control vaccine. The chain couples TRBV30 to TRBJ2-5; 7 positions match TRBD1. Here the CDR3 reads CAWSSDRATETQYF. DNA of the CDR3: TGTGCCTGGAGTTCTGACAGGGCCACAGAGACCCAGTACTTC.